The 25 T cell receptor beta chains given below trace back to one sample, sequenced in a study of identical twins. TCRdb re-analysed the 5' RACE reads in MiXCR, keeping a single row per CDR3 protein. The sample contains around 250,000 distinct CDR3 sequences, 12% of which appear only once. The data also belong to a second study, concerning yellow fever vaccine responses in identical twins.

The sample comprised memory (CD45RO+) T cells sorted from blood. These receptors originate from a woman aged 18-29 years in good health.

The rearrangement uses TRBV15 and TRBJ2-5; D call uncertain. The CDR3 is 15 amino acids. The germline V gene has CDR1 LNHNV and CDR2 YYDKDF (reference sequence). The V gene lost 0 bases and the J gene lost 2 bases, with 10 bases spanning the gap. The CDR3 DNA reads TGTGCCACCAGCAGAGATATGGGGTTACAAGAGACCCAGTACTTC. Residues: CATSRDMGLQETQYF.

The rearrangement joins TRBV12-3 or TRBV12-4 to TRBJ1-1; tentative D call: TRBD1 (5 bases). V was shortened by 6 bases and J by 11 bases, with 22 bases between the two germline ends. The CDR3 is 14 residues long. The CDR3: CASSRIQGWVMAFF. CDR3 in DNA: TGTGCCAGCAGCCGTATCCAGGGTTGGGTTATGGCTTTCTTT.

This clonotype showed up just a few times. V is TRBV6-1 and J is TRBJ1-6; maybe TRBD1 (6 bases). The V end was cut by 8 bases, the J end by 6 bases, with 11 bases between. CDR1 and CDR2 (germline): MNHNS, SASEGT. This CDR3 is built from 13 residues. Here the CDR3 reads CASLRDTNSPLHF. The CDR3 DNA reads TGTGCCAGCCTCCGGGACACTAATTCACCCCTCCACTTT.

This clonotype was seen only a few times. The chain employs TRBV29-1 and TRBJ1-1, with a tentative D call TRBD1 (5 bases). V dropped 6 bases and J dropped 4 bases, with 12 bases sitting between them. The germline V gene has CDR1 SQVTM and CDR2 ANQGSEA. CDR3 length: 12 amino acids. The CDR3 DNA reads as TGCAGCGTCCAGACAGAACCCACTGAAGCTTTCTTT. Protein sequence: CSVQTEPTEAFF.

This CDR3 reads CASRGQDRPYEQYF. The CDR3 DNA is TGTGCCAGCAGGGGCCAGGACAGGCCCTACGAGCAGTACTTC. The genes are TRBV27 and TRBJ2-7, with 7 bases that match TRBD1. CDR1 and CDR2 (germline): MNHEY, SMNVEV (reference sequence). This CDR3 spans 14 amino acids. Trimming took 6 bases from V and 2 from J; bases not matched to a gene: 7.

The V and J genes are TRBV3-1 and TRBJ2-7; D remains unclear. The CDR3 runs to 13 residues. Trimming took 5 bases from V and 5 from J, leaving 13 bases between them. Germline lookup yields CDR1 LGHDT and CDR2 YNNKEL (reference sequence). CDR3 protein: CASSNNGVDEQYF. The CDR3 coding sequence is TGTGCCAGCAGCAACAATGGGGTGGACGAGCAGTACTTC.

The genes are TRBV11-3 and TRBJ2-2; 12 nucleotides align to TRBD2. In germline, CDR1 is SGHNT, CDR2 YENEEA. V lost 6 bases, J lost 2 bases, and 7 bases stayed unmatched. CDR3 length: 17 amino acids. In nucleotides, the CDR3 is TGTGCCAGCAGTTCCGGACTAGCGGGGCTTAACACCGGGGAGCTGTTTTTT. It codes for CASSSGLAGLNTGELFF.

The rearrangement links TRBV29-1 to TRBJ2-3, with a tentative D call TRBD2 (5 bases). CDR3 length: 16 amino acids. The V gene's germline CDR1 is SQVTM and CDR2 ANQGSEA. Trimming left V 7 bases short and J 0 bases short, with 20 bases between. The CDR3 region has the DNA TGCAGCGGCCGAGGGTTCGCGCGAGCTAGCACAGATACGCAGTATTTT. Encoded protein: CSGRGFARASTDTQYF.

V and J are TRBV29-1 and TRBJ1-3; D unclear. There are 13 residues in the CDR3. Germline V gene sequence: CDR1 SQVTM, CDR2 ANQGSEA. Trimming removed 4 bases at V and 2 bases at J, with 9 bases between. The CDR3 loop reads CSVVEGPGNTIYF. As DNA, the CDR3 is TGCAGCGTTGTGGAGGGCCCTGGAAACACCATATATTTT.

The chain joins TRBV11-2 to TRBJ2-5; D is possibly TRBD2 (6 bases). This CDR3 contains 14 residues. In germline, CDR1 is SGHAT, CDR2 FQNNGV. Trimming took 5 bases from V and 1 from J, leaving 11 bases between them. CDR3 in amino acids: CASSEISGQETQYF. CDR3 DNA sequence: TGTGCCAGCAGCGAGATTAGCGGCCAAGAGACCCAGTACTTC.

This clonotype came up a few times. The CDR3 protein is CASSFSEANGETQYF. The CDR3 DNA reads TGTGCCAGCAGTTTTTCGGAAGCCAATGGCGAGACCCAGTACTTC. This chain links TRBV12-3 or TRBV12-4 with TRBJ2-5, with D hard to call. This CDR3 comprises 15 residues. Trimming left V 3 bases short and J 5 bases short, with 16 bases between.

The gene calls are TRBV27 and TRBJ1-2, with D hard to call. V was cut by 6 bases and J by 1 base, with 9 bases left in between. Germline lookup yields CDR1 MNHEY and CDR2 SMNVEV (reference sequence). The CDR3 is 13 amino acids. The CDR3 region is CASSRGHNYGYTF. As DNA, the CDR3 is TGTGCCAGCAGCCGTGGCCATAACTATGGCTACACCTTC.

This clonotype was recorded a few times. The chain carries TRBV6-5 and TRBJ1-4; tentatively, D is TRBD1 (5 bases). V was trimmed by 2 bases and J by 8 bases, leaving 12 bases between them. The CDR3 is 14 residues long. Germline values: CDR1 MNHEY, CDR2 SVGAGI. Here the CDR3 DNA reads TGTGCCAGCAGTTACGGGGCAGCGGGAGAAAAACTGTTTTTT. It codes for CASSYGAAGEKLFF.

This clonotype was seen many times. This sequence joins TRBV7-9 and TRBJ1-1; tentative D call: TRBD1 (5 bases). The germline V and J ends were trimmed by 4 bases and 0 bases, with 12 bases remaining between them. Germline values: CDR1 SEHNR, CDR2 FQNEAQ (reference sequence). The CDR3 spans 15 residues. The CDR3 DNA is TGTGCCAGCAGCTCACAGACAGACATGAACACTGAAGCTTTCTTT. The encoded protein is CASSSQTDMNTEAFF.

This clonotype occurred a few times. The genes are TRBV3-1 and TRBJ2-2; D remains unclear. The CDR3 has 15 amino acids. V lost 1 base and J lost 2, with 8 bases in between. Germline-derived CDR1 and CDR2 are LGHDT and YNNKEL (reference sequence). CDR3 sequence reads: CASSQVKRNTGELFF. DNA of the CDR3: TGTGCCAGCAGCCAAGTGAAGAGAAACACCGGGGAGCTGTTTTTT.

This clonotype was seen ten or more times. The rearrangement joins TRBV6-2 or TRBV6-3 to TRBJ2-5; 8 bases match TRBD1. The CDR3 sequence is 16 residues long. The V and J ends lost 1 base and 4 bases, in that order; junction bases with no gene match: 8. Looked up from germline, CDR1 is MNHEY and CDR2 is SVGEGT. The CDR3 reads CASSYLAGTGGETQYF. CDR3 nucleotides: TGTGCCAGCAGTTACTTAGCCGGGACAGGTGGAGAGACCCAGTACTTC.

This clonotype was found many times. The rearrangement joins TRBV11-2 to TRBJ2-1; 10 nucleotides agree with TRBD2. CDR1 is SGHAT, CDR2 FQNNGV, per germline. This CDR3 has 17 amino acids. Unmatched junction bases numbered 9, after V lost 0 bases and J lost 7 bases. CDR3 DNA sequence: TGTGCCAGCAGCTTAGATCTAGCTAGCGGGAGTAAGAATGAGCAGTTCTTC. It is translated as CASSLDLASGSKNEQFF. Filled out from reference TRBV11-2 and TRBJ2-1, the complete variable domain reads EAGVAQSPRYKIIEKRQSVAFWCNPISGHATLYWYQQILGQGPKLLIQFQNNGVVDDSQLPKDRFSAERLKGVDSTLKIQPAKLEDSAVYLCASSLDLASGSKNEQFFGPGTRLTVL.

This clonotype was counted at least ten times. The chain uses TRBV29-1 and TRBJ2-7; no clear D. The V and J ends lost 6 bases and 4 bases respectively, with 19 bases between them. The CDR3 has 14 amino acids. Per germline, CDR1 SQVTM and CDR2 ANQGSEA. The CDR3 loop is CSVGYVAGYYEQYF. The DNA of the CDR3 is TGCAGCGTGGGGTATGTCGCTGGGTATTACGAGCAGTACTTC.

In this sample, this clonotype turned up a few times. The V gene is TRBV11-1, the J gene TRBJ2-3; 8 nucleotides agree with TRBD1. Germline V gives CDR1 SGHAT, CDR2 FQDESV (reference sequence). After removal of 5 bases from V and 1 base from J, the junction contained 5 bases not matched to a gene. The CDR3 is made up of 15 amino acids. The CDR3 DNA is TGTGCCAGCAGCGTAAAGACAGGGGGCACAGATACGCAGTATTTT. It specifies CASSVKTGGTDTQYF.

There are many counts of this clonotype. The DNA for the CDR3 is TGTGCCAGCAGAAACAGGGGTGGGGACATTCAGTACTTC. Its translation: CASRNRGGDIQYF. The chain joins TRBV28 to TRBJ2-4; 7 positions match TRBD1. V was pared by 6 bases and J by 8 bases, with 7 bases of the junction left unmatched. The CDR3 has 13 residues. The germline CDR1 and CDR2 sequences are MDHEN and SYDVKM.

The V call is TRBV6-1, the J call TRBJ2-3; TRBD2 matches at 9 bases. The CDR3 contains 15 residues. Germline CDR1 is MNHNS and CDR2 is SASEGT. V lost 6 bases, J lost 0 bases, and 4 bases stayed unmatched. CDR3 loop: CASRQAGGSTDTQYF. The CDR3 coding sequence is TGTGCCAGCAGACAAGCGGGGGGAAGCACAGATACGCAGTATTTT.

The chain combines TRBV7-2 with TRBJ2-1; D is undetermined. The CDR3 runs 14 residues. The germline V gene has CDR1 SGHTA and CDR2 FQGNSA. Trimming cost V 0 bases and J 7 bases, with 10 bases left between them. CDR3 nucleotides: TGTGCCAGCAGCTTAGCGCGAACTAAAAATGAGCAGTTCTTC. Translation: CASSLARTKNEQFF.

This clonotype appeared a few times. The chain recombines TRBV5-1 with TRBJ2-3, with 7 positions matching TRBD1. Unmatched junction bases numbered 9, after V lost 4 bases and J lost 1 base. Germline assignment: CDR1 SGHRS and CDR2 YFSETQ. This CDR3 has 16 residues. Written as DNA, the CDR3 is TGCGCCAGCAGCGAAGACAGGGTGAGGGGCACAGATACGCAGTATTTT. This codes for CASSEDRVRGTDTQYF.

This clonotype was seen ten or more times. J is TRBJ1-5 and V is TRBV20-1, with 12 bases lining up with TRBD1. The junction had 4 bases not matched to a gene; V was cut back by 5 bases and J by 2 bases. The CDR3 runs 15 residues. Germline V lookup: CDR1 DFQATT, CDR2 SNEGSKA (reference sequence). The CDR3 is CSARDRGRGNQPQHF. In DNA, the CDR3 is TGCAGTGCTCGGGACAGGGGGCGAGGCAATCAGCCCCAGCATTTT.

In this sample, this clonotype turned up a few times. V gene TRBV20-1 combines with J gene TRBJ2-1; 7 bases line up with TRBD2. The trim removed 2 bases at V and 0 bases at J, leaving 7 bases unmatched. The V gene's germline CDR1 is DFQATT and CDR2 SNEGSKA (reference sequence). The CDR3 sequence is 16 residues long. DNA of the CDR3: TGCAGTGCTAGAACAGAGGGGACTAACTCCTACAATGAGCAGTTCTTC. As protein: CSARTEGTNSYNEQFF.